This T cell receptor (beta chain) was obtained from a study of T cell clones after liver transplantation. On the study more broadly: TCRbeta sequencing after a pre-transplant mixed lymphocyte reaction identified graft-donor-reactive clones, later tracked in post-transplant blood. At least one year of complete immunosuppression withdrawal without enzymes over twice normal defined tolerance.

Findings and limits, study-wide: Low donor cell numbers restricted donor-reactive repertoire measurement in two subjects.

This clone came up many times. The target antigen is unknown. The sample carries other DNA sequences with the same CDR3. Germline V CDR1 and CDR2: LGHNA, YSLEER. V was clipped by 4 bases and J by 0 bases, with 7 bases between them. This CDR3 contains 13 residues. TCRdb keeps only in-frame clones here, not all; method: immunoSEQ multiplex PCR. The sample consists of roughly 16,000 clones, approximately 80% of them appearing once. The source is a human patient who received a liver transplant. Some T cells here may be from the graft donor. The chain carries TRBV4-3 and TRBJ2-7; D is unresolved. Sequences were derived from CD8+ T cells from blood, sampled about 50 months after liver transplant. CDR3 sequence reads: CASSPSLSYEQYF. The CDR3 DNA follows: TGCGCCAGCAGCCCTAGTCTCTCCTACGAGCAGTACTTC.